This TCR beta chain derives from a study of T cells in Graves' hyperthyroidism and ophthalmopathy. V dropped 5 bases and J dropped 6 bases, with 10 bases sitting between them. CDR3 size: 12 residues. This clonotype has at least ten counts. The study excluded patients with uncontrolled infection, other autoimmune disease, pregnancy or lactation. Researchers took RNA transcripts and amplified the TCR beta CDR3 regions from them. First-round RT-PCR of the TCR CDR3 relied on the HTBI primer set. TCRdb redid the calling of the multiplex PCR reads with MiXCR, one entry per CDR3 protein. The table includes 380,000 or so distinct CDR3 sequences, about a fifth detected once.

V is TRBV12-3 or TRBV12-4 and J is TRBJ2-5; D assignment may be TRBD1 or TRBD2 (5 bases each). The sequenced sample was blood. The source is a woman younger than 35 with Graves' hyperthyroidism. This CDR3 is CASSPPGQTQYF. CDR3 sequence (DNA): TGTGCCAGCAGTCCACCGGGACAGACCCAGTACTTC.